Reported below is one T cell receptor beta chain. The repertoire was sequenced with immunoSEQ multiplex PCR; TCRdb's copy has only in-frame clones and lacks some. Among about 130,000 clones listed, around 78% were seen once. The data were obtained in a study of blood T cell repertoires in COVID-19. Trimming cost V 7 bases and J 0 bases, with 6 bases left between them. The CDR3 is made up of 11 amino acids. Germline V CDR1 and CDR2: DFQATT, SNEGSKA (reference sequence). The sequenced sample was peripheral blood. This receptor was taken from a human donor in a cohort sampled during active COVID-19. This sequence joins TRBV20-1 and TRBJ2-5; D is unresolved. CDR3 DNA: TGCAGTGGGGCTAACCAAGAGACCCAGTACTTC. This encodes CSGANQETQYF.